These 27 T cell receptor beta chains share one sample of origin, sequenced in a study of T cells in localized non-small cell lung cancer. TCRdb keeps only in-frame clones here, not all; method: immunoSEQ multiplex PCR. The sample has roughly 35,000 clones, roughly nine tenths seen once. The specimen comprised peripheral blood, sampled before any cancer treatment. The origin of the receptors is a woman aged 35-70 years with stage I lung adenocarcinoma.

V gene TRBV5-4 combines with J gene TRBJ1-1; D gene unclear. The ends were cut back, 3 bases at V and 0 bases at J, with 6 bases in the middle. This CDR3 is built from 13 residues. CDR1 is SGHNT, CDR2 YYREEE, per germline (reference sequence). The CDR3 sequence is CASSYSLNTEAFF. CDR3 bases: TGTGCCAGCAGCTACTCTCTGAACACTGAAGCTTTCTTT.

The chain employs TRBV11-1 and TRBJ2-2; D unclear. V was clipped by 1 base and J by 6 bases, with 9 bases between them. Germline lookup yields CDR1 SGHAT and CDR2 FQDESV (reference sequence). The CDR3 covers 14 residues. CDR3 sequence reads: CASSLDRGSGELFF. The DNA of the CDR3 is TGTGCCAGCAGCTTAGACCGTGGATCCGGGGAGCTGTTTTTT. The full variable domain, rest sourced from reference TRBV11-1 and TRBJ2-2, is EAEVAQSPRYKITEKSQAVAFWCDPISGHATLYWYRQILGQGPELLVQFQDESVVDDSQLPKDRFSAERLKGVDSTLKIQPAELGDSAMYLCASSLDRGSGELFFGEGSRLTVL.

The chain uses TRBV5-1 and TRBJ2-7; D not certain. The CDR3 covers 14 residues. Trimming cost V 0 bases and J 1 base, with 8 bases left between them. Germline-derived CDR1 and CDR2 are SGHRS and YFSETQ. CDR3 sequence (DNA): TGCGCCAGCAGCTTGGCCGGCCGTTCCTACGAGCAGTACTTC. Encoded protein: CASSLAGRSYEQYF.

The chain uses TRBV2 and TRBJ2-1; D not resolved. Per the germline V gene, CDR1 is SNHLY and CDR2 is FYNNEI. V was clipped by 6 bases and J by 0 bases, with 6 bases between them. CDR3 length equals 13 residues. CDR3 amino acids: CASRRVSYNEQFF. The CDR3 DNA reads TGTGCCAGCAGAAGAGTCTCCTACAATGAGCAGTTCTTC.

This sequence joins TRBV4-1 and TRBJ2-2; 9 nucleotides align to TRBD2. V dropped 2 bases and J dropped 2; count of bases not matched to a gene: 9. This CDR3 region has 18 residues. Germline V gives CDR1 MGHRA, CDR2 YSYEKL. The CDR3, as DNA: TGCGCCAGCAGCCAACAAAGTCCGGGACTAGCCAACACCGGGGAGCTGTTTTTT. Amino acid sequence: CASSQQSPGLANTGELFF.

This rearrangement joins TRBV7-8 to TRBJ1-3; D is undetermined. Trimming pared 5 bases from V and 6 bases from J, leaving 8 bases between. CDR1 SGHVS and CDR2 FQNEAQ come from the germline V gene. CDR3 length: 12 amino acids. CDR3 amino acids: CASSVIKNTIYF. The CDR3 DNA reads as TGTGCCAGCAGCGTGATCAAAAACACCATATATTTT.

This chain links TRBV11-2 with TRBJ1-1; D is unresolved. From germline, CDR1 is SGHAT and CDR2 FQNNGV. V gave up 1 base and J gave up 5 bases, with 26 bases separating them. The CDR3 extends over 19 amino acids. The CDR3 coding sequence is TGTGCCAGCAGCTTAGGGAGGGTAGGCAGAAGGGAAAGAGAAACTGAAGCTTTCTTT. Its translation: CASSLGRVGRRERETEAFF.

V and J are TRBV9 and TRBJ2-3; TRBD2 matches 10 bases. Per the germline V gene, CDR1 is SGDLS and CDR2 is YYNGEE. The CDR3 spans 16 residues. V lost 4 bases to trimming and J lost 3 bases; unmatched junction nucleotides: 8. The CDR3 loop is CASSPASGGYTDTQYF. The CDR3 nucleotides are TGTGCCAGCAGCCCTGCTAGCGGGGGATATACAGATACGCAGTATTTT.

This chain links TRBV5-1 with TRBJ2-5; TRBD2 aligns across 15 bases. The germline gives CDR1 SGHRS, CDR2 YFSETQ. V gave up 2 bases and J gave up 5 bases; unmatched junction bases: 4. The CDR3 covers 16 residues. Here the CDR3 DNA reads TGCGCCAGCAGCTTCGGGACTAGCGGGGGGTCGGAGACCCAGTACTTC. Translating it yields CASSFGTSGGSETQYF.

This sequence joins TRBV5-1 and TRBJ1-1; 9 nucleotides agree with TRBD1. The CDR3 has 14 amino acids. V dropped 6 bases and J dropped 2; count of bases not matched to a gene: 5. Germline-derived CDR1 and CDR2 are SGHRS and YFSETQ. This CDR3 is CASKRTGDNTEAFF. Written as DNA, the CDR3 is TGCGCCAGCAAGAGGACAGGGGACAACACTGAAGCTTTCTTT.

The chain couples TRBV5-1 to TRBJ2-2; 7 positions match TRBD2. J gave up 5 bases and V 5 bases, and 9 bases lay outside the gene matches. The germline gives CDR1 SGHRS, CDR2 YFSETQ. CDR3 length equals 15 residues. The CDR3 nucleotides read TGCGCCAGCAGTCTCCCGGGGGGATCAACCGGGGAGCTGTTTTTT. This codes for CASSLPGGSTGELFF. The variable domain in full, completed from reference TRBV5-1 and TRBJ2-2, reads KAGVTQTPRYLIKTRGQQVTLSCSPISGHRSVSWYQQTPGQGLQFLFEYFSETQRNKGNFPGRFSGRQFSNSRSEMNVSTLELGDSALYLCASSLPGGSTGELFFGEGSRLTVL.

V gene TRBV7-9 combines with J gene TRBJ1-3; unclear D gene. V was shortened by 1 base and J by 4 bases, with 14 bases between the two germline ends. Germline V lookup: CDR1 SEHNR, CDR2 FQNEAQ (reference sequence). This CDR3 is 16 amino acids long. In DNA form, the CDR3 reads TGTGCCAGCAGCTTAGATGGCACCCTGCGAGGAAACACCATATATTTT. This codes for CASSLDGTLRGNTIYF.

The V call is TRBV14, the J call TRBJ1-2; D is uncertain. CDR1 and CDR2 from the germline V gene are SGHDN and FVKESK. This CDR3 is 13 amino acids long. With 2 bases removed from V and 5 bases from J, the gap between germline ends came to 9 bases. Here the CDR3 reads CASSQNRDYGYTF. As DNA, the CDR3 is TGTGCCAGCAGCCAAAATAGAGATTATGGCTACACCTTC. The full variable domain, completed using reference TRBV14 and TRBJ1-2, is EAGVTQFPSHSVIEKGQTVTLRCDPISGHDNLYWYRRVMGKEIKFLLHFVKESKQDESGMPNNRFLAERTGGTYSTLKVQPAELEDSGVYFCASSQNRDYGYTFGSGTRLTVV.

This rearrangement joins TRBV7-2 to TRBJ2-3, with D maybe TRBD1 (5 bases). Looked up from germline, CDR1 is SGHTA and CDR2 is FQGNSA. The V end was cut by 5 bases, the J end by 6 bases, with 9 bases between. CDR3 length equals 12 residues. CDR3 residues: CASSLHRDTQYF. The CDR3 coding sequence is TGTGCCAGCAGCCTACACAGGGATACGCAGTATTTT.

This chain uses TRBV10-2 with TRBJ1-1; D remains ambiguous. The CDR3 totals 13 residues. Germline V gene sequence: CDR1 WSHSY, CDR2 SAAADI. Trimming pared 8 bases from V and 0 bases from J, leaving 10 bases between. The CDR3 bases are TGCGCCAGCGGGTACAGCGTGAACACTGAAGCTTTCTTT. Residues: CASGYSVNTEAFF.

The rearrangement joins TRBV7-2 to TRBJ1-1; tentatively, D is TRBD1 (6 bases). The CDR3 runs to 14 residues. Germline V gene data show CDR1 as SGHTA and CDR2 as FQGNSA. V was pared by 5 bases and J by 6 bases, with 16 bases between. The CDR3 region has the DNA TGTGCCAGCAGCGGGGGTACAGGGTTCTCTGAAGCTTTCTTT. It specifies CASSGGTGFSEAFF.

In nucleotides, the CDR3 is TGTGCCAGCAGTGACTCAACAGGGATCGATCAGCCCCAGCATTTT. Its protein product is CASSDSTGIDQPQHF. The genes are TRBV6-4 and TRBJ1-5; a weak D match, TRBD1 (6 bases). Germline V gives CDR1 MRHNA, CDR2 SNTAGT. V was pared by 0 bases and J by 5 bases, with 11 bases between. This CDR3 is built from 15 residues.

This clone was found once. This chain links TRBV19 with TRBJ2-7, with TRBD1 matching 9 bases. Germline V gives CDR1 LNHDA, CDR2 SQIVND (reference sequence). CDR3 size: 14 residues. Unmatched junction bases numbered 9, after V lost 7 bases and J lost 5 bases. The CDR3 here is CASTKGDRVHEQYF. CDR3 bases: TGTGCCAGTACCAAGGGGGACAGGGTCCACGAGCAGTACTTC.

This chain links TRBV11-2 with TRBJ1-2; perhaps TRBD1 as D (5 bases). This CDR3 comprises 17 residues. CDR1 is SGHAT, CDR2 FQNNGV, per germline. Trimming pared 0 bases from V and 4 bases from J, leaving 18 bases between. The CDR3 reads CASSLDNAQGSAYGYTF. The DNA for the CDR3 is TGTGCCAGCAGCTTAGATAACGCGCAGGGATCGGCCTATGGCTACACCTTC.

The rearrangement joins TRBV2 to TRBJ2-5, with D hard to call. Trimming took 2 bases from V and 3 from J, leaving 4 bases between them. Germline V gene lookup returns CDR1 SNHLY and CDR2 FYNNEI. The length of the CDR3 is 12 residues. DNA for the CDR3: TGTGCCAGCAGTGAAAGGGAAGAGACCCAGTACTTC. Amino acid sequence: CASSEREETQYF. The complete variable domain, with remaining parts taken from reference TRBV2 and TRBJ2-5, reads EPEVTQTPSHQVTQMGQEVILRCVPISNHLYFYWYRQILGQKVEFLVSFYNNEISEKSEIFDDQFSVERPDGSNFTLKIRSTKLEDSAMYFCASSEREETQYFGPGTRLLVL.

This rearrangement joins TRBV9 to TRBJ2-5, with D tentatively TRBD2 (7 bases). Germline V lookup: CDR1 SGDLS, CDR2 YYNGEE. V shed 4 bases and J shed 2 bases, with 21 bases lying between them. The CDR3 spans 17 residues. In nucleotides, the CDR3 is TGTGCCAGCAGCCAGACCCCCGGGGGCGGGGGTCAAGAGACCCAGTACTTC. Its protein is CASSQTPGGGGQETQYF.

The CDR3 coding sequence is TGTGCCAGCAGCCGCTCGAGGAGCTCCTTCTACGAGCAGTACTTC. Translated, it gives CASSRSRSSFYEQYF. The chain is built from TRBV11-1 and TRBJ2-7, with unresolved D. CDR3 length: 15 amino acids. Trimming cost V 5 bases and J 3 bases, with 17 bases left between them. The V gene's germline CDR1 is SGHAT and CDR2 FQDESV (reference sequence).

This chain joins TRBV2 and TRBJ2-1; TRBD1 matches 7 bases. J was trimmed by 8 bases and V by 7 bases; bases with no gene match: 20. There are 17 residues in the CDR3. From germline, CDR1 is SNHLY and CDR2 FYNNEI. The CDR3, as DNA: TGTGCCAGCACCCACCCGGCCGGGGACAGTTCCCGTCATGAGCAGTTCTTC. Its protein is CASTHPAGDSSRHEQFF.

The chain joins TRBV4-1 to TRBJ1-2; D not resolved. This CDR3 comprises 16 residues. In germline, CDR1 is MGHRA, CDR2 YSYEKL. V lost 0 bases to trimming and J lost 0 bases, with 11 bases between them. The CDR3 DNA reads as TGCGCCAGCAGCCAAGATGGCGAGAAAGCTAACTATGGCTACACCTTC. Its translation is CASSQDGEKANYGYTF.

This sequence joins TRBV6-5 and TRBJ1-3; no clear D. CDR3 length equals 14 residues. V lost 5 bases, J lost 0 bases, and 8 bases lay in between. Germline CDR1 and CDR2: MNHEY and SVGAGI. The CDR3 nucleotides read TGTGCCAGCAGTCAAATGACCTCTGGAAACACCATATATTTT. Its protein is CASSQMTSGNTIYF.

This clone was picked up one time. This chain links TRBV10-2 with TRBJ2-4; either TRBD1 or TRBD2 may supply D (5 bases each). CDR3 length equals 13 residues. V was pared by 11 bases and J by 6 bases, with 17 bases between. CDR1 and CDR2 (germline): WSHSY, SAAADI. CDR3 sequence (DNA): TGCGCCGCGCGGCTGGTGAGGGGAAACATTCAGTACTTC. As protein: CAARLVRGNIQYF.

This clone was counted once. The rearrangement joins TRBV9 to TRBJ2-3; 8 bases line up with TRBD1. Germline assignment: CDR1 SGDLS and CDR2 YYNGEE. The J segment lost 0 bases and the V segment lost 5 bases, leaving 8 bases of the junction unmatched. This CDR3 has 16 amino acids. The CDR3 coding sequence is TGTGCCAGCAGAAGGGGGCAGGGGGCGAGCACAGATACGCAGTATTTT. Protein sequence: CASRRGQGASTDTQYF.